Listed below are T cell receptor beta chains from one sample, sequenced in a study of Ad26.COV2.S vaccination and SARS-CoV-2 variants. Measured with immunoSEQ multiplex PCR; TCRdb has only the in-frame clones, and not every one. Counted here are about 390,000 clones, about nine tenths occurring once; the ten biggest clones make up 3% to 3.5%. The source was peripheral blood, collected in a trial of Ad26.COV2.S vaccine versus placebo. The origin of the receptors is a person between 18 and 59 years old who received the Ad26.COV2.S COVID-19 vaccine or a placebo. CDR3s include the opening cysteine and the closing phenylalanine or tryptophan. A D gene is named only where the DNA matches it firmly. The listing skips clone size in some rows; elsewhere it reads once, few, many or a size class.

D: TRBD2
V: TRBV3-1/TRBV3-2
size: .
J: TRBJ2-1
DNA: TGTGCCAGCAGCACAGCGGGGGGGCTCTATGAGCAGTTCTTC
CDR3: CASSTAGGLYEQFF

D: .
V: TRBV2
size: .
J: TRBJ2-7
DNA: TGTGCCAGCAATCAGGACAACTACGAGCAGTACTTC
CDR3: CASNQDNYEQYF

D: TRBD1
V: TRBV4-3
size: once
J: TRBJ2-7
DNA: TGCGCCAGCAGCCAAGTGACAGGGATGGGCTACGAGCAGTACTTC
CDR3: CASSQVTGMGYEQYF

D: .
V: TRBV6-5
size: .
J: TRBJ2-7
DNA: TGTGCCAGCAGTTACCGGACTGGCTACGAGCAGTACTTC
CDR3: CASSYRTGYEQYF

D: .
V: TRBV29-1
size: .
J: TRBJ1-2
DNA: TGCAGCGTTGAAGATGGTCCAGGGGCGGTAGTCTATGGCTACACCTTC
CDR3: CSVEDGPGAVVYGYTF

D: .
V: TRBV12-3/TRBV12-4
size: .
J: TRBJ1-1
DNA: TGTGCCAGCAGTTATGGGGGGACCACTGAAGCTTTCTTT
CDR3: CASSYGGTTEAFF

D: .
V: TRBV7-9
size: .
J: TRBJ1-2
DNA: TGTGCCAGCAGCCCTACTGGGATAGGGGTCTATGGCTACACCTTC
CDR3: CASSPTGIGVYGYTF

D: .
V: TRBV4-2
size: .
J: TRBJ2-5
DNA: TGTGCCAGCAGCCAAGAGCTGGGGCTACGACAAGAGACCCAGTACTTC
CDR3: CASSQELGLRQETQYF

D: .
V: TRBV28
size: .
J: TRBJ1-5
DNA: TGTGCCAGCAGTTTGGGGGGCGGCCTGGGCAATCAGCCCCAGCATTTT
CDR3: CASSLGGGLGNQPQHF

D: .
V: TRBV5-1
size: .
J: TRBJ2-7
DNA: TGCGCCAGCAGCTTGGACAGCGAAAGCTCCTACGAGCAGTACTTC
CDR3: CASSLDSESSYEQYF

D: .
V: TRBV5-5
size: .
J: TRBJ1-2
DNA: TGTGCCAGCAGCGATCATCCGGGACAACTTTCATATGGCTACACCTTC
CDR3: CASSDHPGQLSYGYTF

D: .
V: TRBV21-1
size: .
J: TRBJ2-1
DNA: TGTGCCAGCAGCAACCGGGACAGGGTACTTTATCTTGAGCAGTTCTTC
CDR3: CASSNRDRVLYLEQFF

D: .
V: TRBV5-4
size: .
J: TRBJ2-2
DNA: TGTGCCAGCAGCCCCACTGGGACCAAAGCGAACACCGGGGAGCTGTTTTTT
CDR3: CASSPTGTKANTGELFF

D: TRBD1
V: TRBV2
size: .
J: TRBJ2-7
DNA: TGTGCCAGTTGGACTCGGGACAGGGCTGACGAGCAGTACTTC
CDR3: CASWTRDRADEQYF

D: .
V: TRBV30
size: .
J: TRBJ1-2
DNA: TGTGCCTGGAGGGCAGGGGGCTACACCTTC
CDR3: CAWRAGGYTF

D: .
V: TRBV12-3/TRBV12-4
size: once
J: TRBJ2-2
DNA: TGTGCCAGCAGTTTCCAACACACCGGGGAGCTGTTTTTT
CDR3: CASSFQHTGELFF

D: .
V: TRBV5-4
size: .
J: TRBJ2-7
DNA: TGTGCCAGCAGTCCACAGGGTTCCTACGAGCAGTACTTC
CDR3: CASSPQGSYEQYF

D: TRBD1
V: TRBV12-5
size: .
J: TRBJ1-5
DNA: TGTGCTAGTGGTATCCAGACAGGGAGCAATCAGCCCCAGCATTTT
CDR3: CASGIQTGSNQPQHF

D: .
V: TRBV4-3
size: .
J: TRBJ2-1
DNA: TGCGCCAGCAGCCAAGAACAGGATTTTTATGAGCAGTTCTTC
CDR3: CASSQEQDFYEQFF

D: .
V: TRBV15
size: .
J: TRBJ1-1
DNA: TGTGCCACCAGCGCCCAGGACAGTGGGGCTAACACTGAAGCTTTCTTT
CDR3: CATSAQDSGANTEAFF

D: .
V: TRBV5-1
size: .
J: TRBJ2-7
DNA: TGCGCCAGCACGACAGGCAGCTCCTACGAGCAGTACTTC
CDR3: CASTTGSSYEQYF

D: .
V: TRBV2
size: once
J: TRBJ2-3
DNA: TGTGCCAGCAGTGTACAGGGTTACACGCAGTATTTT
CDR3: CASSVQGYTQYF

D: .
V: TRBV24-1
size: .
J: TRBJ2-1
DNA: TGTGCCACCAGTGAAGAGACGGGTTTTGGTGAGCAGTTCTTC
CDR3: CATSEETGFGEQFF

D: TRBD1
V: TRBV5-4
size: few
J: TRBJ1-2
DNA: TGTGCCAGCAGCCGAGACAGGGTTGACTATGGCTACACCTTC
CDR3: CASSRDRVDYGYTF

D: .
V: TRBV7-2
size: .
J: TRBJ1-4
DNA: TGTGCCAGCAGCCTAAGTGACCAGGATGAAAAACTGTTTTTT
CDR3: CASSLSDQDEKLFF

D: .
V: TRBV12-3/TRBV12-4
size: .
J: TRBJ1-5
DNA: TGTGCCAGCAGCTCCGAGTACAATCAGCCCCAGCATTTT
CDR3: CASSSEYNQPQHF